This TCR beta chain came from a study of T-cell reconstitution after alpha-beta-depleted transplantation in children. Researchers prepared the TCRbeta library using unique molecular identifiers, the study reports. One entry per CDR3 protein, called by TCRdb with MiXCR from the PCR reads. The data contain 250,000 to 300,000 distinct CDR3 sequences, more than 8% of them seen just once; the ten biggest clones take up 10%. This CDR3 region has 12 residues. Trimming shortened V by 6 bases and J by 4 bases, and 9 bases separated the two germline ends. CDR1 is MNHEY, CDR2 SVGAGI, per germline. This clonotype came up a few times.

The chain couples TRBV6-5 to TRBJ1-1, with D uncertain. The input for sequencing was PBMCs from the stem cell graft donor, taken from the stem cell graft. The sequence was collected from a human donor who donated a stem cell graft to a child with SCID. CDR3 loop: CASRKVGTEAFF. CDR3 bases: TGTGCCAGCAGAAAGGTGGGCACTGAAGCTTTCTTT.